This section outlines one TCR beta chain sequence together with its context. There are many counts of this clonotype. What this receptor recognizes is not known. No base-level quality is on record; no much larger clone is a single base apart. These data originate in a study of regulatory T cells in long-lasting Graves disease (dated by TCRdb to the early 2020s). In the study overall: Patients with newly diagnosed Graves' disease had been on antithyroid drugs for under 3 months. The study was conducted in China and was registered as a clinical trial. A total of about 33 samples were covered by TCR sequencing, comprising around 13 persistent and some 20 newly diagnosed Graves' disease patients. Persistent Graves' disease patients were compared with newly diagnosed Graves' disease patients by peripheral blood TCR sequencing and RNA sequencing.

The library came from multiplex PCR. TCRdb shows the sequencer as Illumina HiSeq 4000. iRepertoire HTBI primers and Arm-PCR amplification of CDR3 regions were used to construct TCR beta libraries. PCR products were gel purified before sequencing. On the authors' methods: Gene usage analysis of CDR3 amino acid clonotypes relied on the roughly 58 TRBV and 14 TRBJ segments identified across samples. COPE and FqMerger were used to merge filtered high-quality paired reads into contigs. BLAST was used to align contigs to IMGT TRBV, TRBD and TRBJ reference genes, with CDR3 defined following IMGT. Highly expanded clones were defined as clonotypes with a frequency above 0.1%. Repertoire diversity was measured by Shannon entropy, and V-J evenness by the Gini coefficient. A clonotype was considered public if more than one individual shared it. TCRdb redid the processing of the public reads, applying fastp at Q25 and MiXCR, and retained in-frame beta chains. Each CDR3 protein appears once, grouped with its most common genes and DNA. The authors' filters were not applied to this entry. Recorded for this sample are 300,000 to 450,000 distinct CDR3 sequences; around a sixth of them occurred a single time. The ten largest clones represent approximately 21% of the sample.

Study-level results and caveats: The authors acknowledged the small sample size as a limitation that may reduce accuracy. Persistent disease showed preferential use of TRBV28, TRBJ1-2 and TRBJ2-5, whereas newly diagnosed disease favored TRBV20-1 and TRBJ2-1. A larger number of public clonotypes was shared among persistent patients (approximately 2,600) than among newly diagnosed patients (around 870). Because the primary lesion, thyroid tissue, could not be accessed, the study looked at peripheral blood alone. Sequencing and analysis were restricted to the TCR beta chain. Compared with newly diagnosed patients, persistent Graves' disease patients had lower TCR Shannon entropy and fewer highly expanded clones, which suggests clonal expansion.

The time point tag for this specimen amounts to: newly diagnosed GD, antithyroid drugs for less than 3 months. For both TCR sequencing and RNA sequencing, RNA was extracted from PBMCs in TRIzol. Graves' disease was diagnosed according to American Thyroid Association guidelines. Patients for the study were recruited at an endocrinology department in Xi'an, China. Each patient gave approximately 10 milliliters of peripheral blood, collected in an EDTA anticoagulant tube. Ficoll Paque Plus density gradient separation was used to isolate PBMCs, and no additional T cell sorting was done. RNA quality was checked with an Agilent 2100 Bioanalyzer and agarose gel, and concentration with a NanoDrop 2000. From V the trimming removes 4 bases and from J it removes 6 bases, while the gene matches leave 11 bases of the junction unaccounted for. The CDR3 holds 16 amino acids from the cysteine to the phenylalanine. Kept here is only the CDR3 DNA, which spans 48 bases and is read in frame from base 1. Looking up the germline V gene yields CDR1 KGHDR and CDR2 SFDVKD.

This sample comprised peripheral blood mononuclear cells (PBMCs), obtained at new diagnosis, from a patient treated with antithyroid drugs. The receptor was derived from a female donor with Graves disease. Rearrangement joined TRBV24-1 to TRBJ1-1; the central 9 bases match TRBD1. In nucleotide form, the sequence is TGTGCCACCAGTGAGGGTGAACAGGGGGCCCTACCTGAAGCTTTCTTT. This yields the protein CATSEGEQGALPEAFF.